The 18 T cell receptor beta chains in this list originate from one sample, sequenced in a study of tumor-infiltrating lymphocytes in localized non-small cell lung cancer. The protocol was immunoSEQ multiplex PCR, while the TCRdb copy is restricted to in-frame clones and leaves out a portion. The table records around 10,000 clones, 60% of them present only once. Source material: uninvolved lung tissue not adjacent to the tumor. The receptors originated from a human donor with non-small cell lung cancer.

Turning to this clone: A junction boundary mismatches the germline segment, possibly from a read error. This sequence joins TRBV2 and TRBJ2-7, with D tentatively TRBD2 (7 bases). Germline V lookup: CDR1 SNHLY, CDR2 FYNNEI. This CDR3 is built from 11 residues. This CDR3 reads CASKKGGEPYF. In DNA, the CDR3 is TGTGCCAGCAAGAAAGGGGGGGAGCCGTACTTC.

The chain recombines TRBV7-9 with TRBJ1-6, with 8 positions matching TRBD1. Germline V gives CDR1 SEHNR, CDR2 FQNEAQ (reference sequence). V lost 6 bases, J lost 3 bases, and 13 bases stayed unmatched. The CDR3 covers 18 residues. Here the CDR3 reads CASSSGQGAWDYNSPLHF. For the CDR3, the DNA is TGTGCCAGCAGTTCCGGACAGGGCGCTTGGGACTATAATTCACCCCTCCACTTT.

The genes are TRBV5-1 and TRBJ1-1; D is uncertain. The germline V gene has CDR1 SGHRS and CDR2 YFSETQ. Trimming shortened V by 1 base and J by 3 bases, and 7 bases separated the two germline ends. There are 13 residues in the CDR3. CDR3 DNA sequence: TGCGCCAGCAGCTTGTTCGGGGACACTGAAGCTTTCTTT. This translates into CASSLFGDTEAFF.

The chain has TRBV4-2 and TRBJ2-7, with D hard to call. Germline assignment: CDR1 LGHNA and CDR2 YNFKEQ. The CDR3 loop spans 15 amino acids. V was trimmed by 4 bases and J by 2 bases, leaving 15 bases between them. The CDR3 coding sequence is TGTGCCAGCAGCCCCCGGGCCACCTCTACCTACGAGCAGTACTTC. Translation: CASSPRATSTYEQYF.

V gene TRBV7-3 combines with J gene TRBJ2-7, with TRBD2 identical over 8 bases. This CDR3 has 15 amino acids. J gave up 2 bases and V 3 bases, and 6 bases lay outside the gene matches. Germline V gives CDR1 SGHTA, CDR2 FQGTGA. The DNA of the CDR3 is TGTGCCAGCAGCTTGAGCGGGGGCCAAACCTACGAGCAGTACTTC. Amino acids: CASSLSGGQTYEQYF.

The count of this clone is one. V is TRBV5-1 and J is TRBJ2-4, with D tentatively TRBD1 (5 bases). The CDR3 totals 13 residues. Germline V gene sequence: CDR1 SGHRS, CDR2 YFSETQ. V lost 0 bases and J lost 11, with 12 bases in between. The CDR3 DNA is TGCGCCAGCAGCTTGGGTGGACAAGGCGTTCAGTACTTC. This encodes CASSLGGQGVQYF.

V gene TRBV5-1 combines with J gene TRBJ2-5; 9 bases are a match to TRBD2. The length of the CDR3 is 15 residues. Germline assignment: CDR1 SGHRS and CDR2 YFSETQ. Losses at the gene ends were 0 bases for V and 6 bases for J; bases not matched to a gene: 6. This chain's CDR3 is CASSLAAGGEKTQYF. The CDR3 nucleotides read TGCGCCAGCAGCTTGGCAGCGGGGGGCGAAAAGACCCAGTACTTC. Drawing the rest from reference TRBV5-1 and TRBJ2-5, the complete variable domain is KAGVTQTPRYLIKTRGQQVTLSCSPISGHRSVSWYQQTPGQGLQFLFEYFSETQRNKGNFPGRFSGRQFSNSRSEMNVSTLELGDSALYLCASSLAAGGEKTQYFGPGTRLLVL.

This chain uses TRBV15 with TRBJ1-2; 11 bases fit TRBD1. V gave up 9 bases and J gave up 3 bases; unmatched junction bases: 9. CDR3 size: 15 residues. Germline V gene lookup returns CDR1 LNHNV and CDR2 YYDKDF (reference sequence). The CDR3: CATSHGTGGDYGYTF. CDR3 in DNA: TGTGCCACGTCACATGGGACAGGGGGAGACTATGGCTACACCTTC.

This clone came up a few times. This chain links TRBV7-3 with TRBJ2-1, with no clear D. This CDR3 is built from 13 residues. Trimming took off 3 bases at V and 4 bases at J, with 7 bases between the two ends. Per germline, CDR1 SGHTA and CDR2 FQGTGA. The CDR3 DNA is TGTGCCAGCAGCTTTCAGATATACAATGAGCAGTTCTTC. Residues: CASSFQIYNEQFF.

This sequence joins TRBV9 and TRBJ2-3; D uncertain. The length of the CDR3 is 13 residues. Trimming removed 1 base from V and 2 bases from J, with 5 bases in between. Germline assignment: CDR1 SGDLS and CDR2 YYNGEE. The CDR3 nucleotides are TGTGCCAGCAGCGTATTTAACACAGATACGCAGTATTTT. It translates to CASSVFNTDTQYF.

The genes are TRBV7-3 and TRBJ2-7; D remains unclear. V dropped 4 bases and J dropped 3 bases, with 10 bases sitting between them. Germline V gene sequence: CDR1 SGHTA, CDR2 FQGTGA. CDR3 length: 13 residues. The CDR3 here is CASSSVPGYEQYF. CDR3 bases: TGTGCCAGCAGCTCCGTCCCAGGCTACGAGCAGTACTTC.

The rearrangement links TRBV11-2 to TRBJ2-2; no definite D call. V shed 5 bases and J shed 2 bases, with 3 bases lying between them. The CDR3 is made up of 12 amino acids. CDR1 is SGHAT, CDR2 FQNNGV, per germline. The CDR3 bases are TGTGCCAGCAGCCCAAACACCGGGGAGCTGTTTTTT. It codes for CASSPNTGELFF.

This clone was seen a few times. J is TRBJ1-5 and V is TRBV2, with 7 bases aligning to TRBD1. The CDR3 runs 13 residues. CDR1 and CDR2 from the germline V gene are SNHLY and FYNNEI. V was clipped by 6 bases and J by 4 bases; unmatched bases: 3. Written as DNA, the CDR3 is TGTGCCAGCAGACAGACAGGGAATCAGCCCCAGCATTTT. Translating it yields CASRQTGNQPQHF.

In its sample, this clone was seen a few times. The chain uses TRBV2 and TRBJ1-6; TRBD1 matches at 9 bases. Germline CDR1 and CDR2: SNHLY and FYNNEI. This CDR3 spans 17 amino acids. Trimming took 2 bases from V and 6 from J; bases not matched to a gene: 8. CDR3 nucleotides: TGTGCCAGCAGTGAATCCCGGGACAGGGTATTTAATTCACCCCTCCACTTT. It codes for CASSESRDRVFNSPLHF.

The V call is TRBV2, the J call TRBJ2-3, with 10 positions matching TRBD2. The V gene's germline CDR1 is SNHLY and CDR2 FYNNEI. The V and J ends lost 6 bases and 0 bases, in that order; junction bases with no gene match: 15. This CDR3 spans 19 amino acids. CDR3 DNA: TGTGCCAGCAGGTCAGGACTAGCGGTAACCCCATCTAGCACAGATACGCAGTATTTT. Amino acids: CASRSGLAVTPSSTDTQYF.

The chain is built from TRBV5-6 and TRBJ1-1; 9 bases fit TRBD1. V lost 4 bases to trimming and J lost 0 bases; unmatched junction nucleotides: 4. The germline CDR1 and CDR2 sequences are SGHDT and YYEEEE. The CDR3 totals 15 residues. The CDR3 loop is CASSHRQGVNTEAFF. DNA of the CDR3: TGTGCCAGCAGCCACAGACAGGGGGTGAACACTGAAGCTTTCTTT.

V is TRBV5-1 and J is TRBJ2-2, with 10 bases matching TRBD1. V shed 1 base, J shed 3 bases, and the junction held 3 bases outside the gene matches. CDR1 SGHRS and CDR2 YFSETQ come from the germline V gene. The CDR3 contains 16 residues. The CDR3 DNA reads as TGCGCCAGCAGCTTGCGGGACAGGGGATACACCGGGGAGCTGTTTTTT. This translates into CASSLRDRGYTGELFF.

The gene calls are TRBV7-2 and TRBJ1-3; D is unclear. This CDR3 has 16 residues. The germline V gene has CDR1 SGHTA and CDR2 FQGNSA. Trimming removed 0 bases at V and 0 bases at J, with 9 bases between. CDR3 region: CASSLAVRSSGNTIYF. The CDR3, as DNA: TGTGCCAGCAGCTTAGCAGTTCGGAGCTCTGGAAACACCATATATTTT.